These 2 T cell receptor beta chains were sequenced from one sample in a study of T cell responses to AZD1222 COVID-19 vaccine (dated by TCRdb to about 2021). Library construction relied on the immunoSEQ multiplex PCR assay. TCRdb carries this immuneACCESS record with in-frame sequences only. Its versions omit some clonotypes, under half of them owing to an unresolved V gene in the studies checked, with the rest unexplained. Within this sample are about 120,000 clones, with around 85% of them counted one time only. The ten largest make up around 6.2% of the sample. Sample time point, as interpreted from the label and publication: baseline before first vaccination. The sample was peripheral blood, taken on day 0 of AZD1222 vaccination. The origin of the receptors is an adult in good health.

The chain carries TRBV11-2 and TRBJ1-2; 7 bases align to TRBD1. The CDR3 covers 14 residues. Per germline, CDR1 SGHAT and CDR2 FQNNGV. V gave up 0 bases and J gave up 8 bases; unmatched junction bases: 6. CDR3 sequence (DNA): TGTGCCAGCAGCTTAGATACAGGGGCTCGGGGCTACACCTTC. Its translation is CASSLDTGARGYTF.

The rearrangement links TRBV2 to TRBJ2-1, with TRBD2 matching over 11 bases. Germline values: CDR1 SNHLY, CDR2 FYNNEI. The ends lost 0 bases at V and 15 bases at J; junction bases unmatched: 4. The CDR3 extends over 13 amino acids. CDR3 loop: CASSEASGGDRFF. CDR3 sequence (DNA): TGTGCCAGCAGTGAAGCTAGCGGGGGGGATCGGTTCTTC.